This section outlines one T cell receptor beta chain sequence together with its context. The data belong to a study of patients and donors after allogeneic stem cell transplantation. The CDR3 spans 16 residues. V was cut by 6 bases and J by 0 bases, with 17 bases left in between. CDR1 and CDR2 from the germline V gene are MNHNS and SASEGT. TCRdb analysed the RT-PCR reads with MiXCR anew, one entry per CDR3 protein. The sample has roughly 880,000 distinct CDR3 sequences; 18% are singletons. This chain connects TRBV6-1 to TRBJ1-1; weak D call: TRBD1 (6 bases). Sequencing was carried out using blood, either unsorted or a sorted T cell fraction (not recorded which). The receptor was isolated from a human donor who was either an allogeneic HSCT recipient or a stem cell or donor lymphocyte infusion donor (not recorded which). It is not recorded whose cells these are; they may come from a transplant donor. DNA for the CDR3: TGTGCCAGCAGCCGACCTGAGGACAGCCTGAACACTGAAGCTTTCTTT. It encodes CASSRPEDSLNTEAFF.